This is a list of T cell receptor beta chains from one sample in a study of blood T cell repertoires in COVID-19. This table comes from immunoSEQ multiplex PCR, and its TCRdb copy is limited to in-frame clones, with some not included. The table includes around 100,000 clones, roughly 85% detected once. Sequencing was carried out using PBMCs or T cells enriched from blood (not recorded which). Receptors were obtained from a woman between 50 and 59 years old who had recovered from COVID-19. The CDR3 runs from the conserved cysteine through the conserved F or W. A D gene is named only where the DNA matches it firmly. Not every row has a clone size; where given, it reads once, few, many or a size class.

TRBD1 | TRBJ1-2 | TRBV28 | . | CASSRQGDYGYTF | TGTGCCAGCAGTCGACAGGGTGACTATGGCTACACCTTC
. | TRBJ1-6 | TRBV16 | . | CASSQFPGGGYNSPLHF | TGTGCCAGCAGCCAATTTCCCGGCGGAGGGTACAATTCACCCCTCCACTTT
TRBD1 | TRBJ2-7 | TRBV24-1 | . | CATSDLRDPDRGPYEQYF | TGTGCCACCAGTGATTTGCGGGATCCGGACAGGGGGCCCTACGAGCAGTACTTC
. | TRBJ1-1 | TRBV2 | . | CASVGLGAEAFF | TGTGCCAGCGTGGGGCTTGGCGCTGAAGCTTTCTTT
TRBD2 | TRBJ2-5 | TRBV30 | . | CAWNQGTAGLAGQETQYF | TGTGCCTGGAACCAAGGGACAGCGGGACTAGCGGGGCAAGAGACCCAGTACTTC
. | TRBJ1-1 | TRBV28 | once | CASSPPAALMNTEAFF | TGTGCCAGCAGCCCCCCCGCGGCCCTTATGAACACTGAAGCTTTCTTT
. | TRBJ2-7 | TRBV11-2 | . | CASSLTRRGYEQYF | TGTGCCAGCAGCTTAACGCGGCGGGGCTACGAGCAGTACTTC
TRBD1 | TRBJ2-7 | TRBV9 | . | CASSVTLGTDEQYF | TGTGCCAGCAGCGTTACCCTGGGGACAGACGAGCAGTACTTC
TRBD2 | TRBJ2-3 | TRBV4-2 | once | CASSQHPGLAGSTDTQYF | TGTGCCAGCAGCCAACACCCGGGACTAGCGGGGAGCACAGATACGCAGTATTTT
. | TRBJ2-1 | TRBV27 | few | CASSFRRGGNEQFF | TGTGCCAGCAGTTTCAGGAGGGGTGGTAATGAGCAGTTCTTC
. | TRBJ1-5 | TRBV12-3/TRBV12-4 | . | CASSPAGQPQHF | TGTGCCAGCAGCCCGGCGGGTCAGCCCCAGCATTTT
TRBD1 | TRBJ1-2 | TRBV5-1 | . | CASSGDRSNYGYTF | TGCGCCAGCAGCGGGGACAGGAGTAACTATGGCTACACCTTC
. | TRBJ1-1 | TRBV5-4 | . | CASSSGQGLKSGTEAFF | TGTGCCAGCAGCTCCGGTCAGGGCTTAAAGTCGGGTACTGAAGCTTTCTTT
. | TRBJ1-1 | TRBV24-1 | . | CATSDATGPNTEAFF | TGTGCCACCAGTGATGCGACAGGTCCAAACACTGAAGCTTTCTTT
TRBD1 | TRBJ2-2 | TRBV7-9 | . | CASSKDRGGPGELFF | TGTGCCAGCAGCAAAGACAGGGGTGGGCCCGGGGAGCTGTTTTTT
. | TRBJ1-5 | TRBV6-5 | . | CASRRDPTNQPQHF | TGTGCCAGCAGGCGGGACCCCACAAATCAGCCCCAGCATTTT
TRBD1 | TRBJ2-7 | TRBV20-1 | . | CSASFRTGPYEQYF | TGCAGTGCTAGTTTTAGGACAGGGCCCTACGAGCAGTACTTC
TRBD2 | TRBJ2-3 | TRBV11-1 | . | CASGQRDPTDTQYF | TGTGCCAGCGGCCAGCGGGACCCCACAGATACGCAGTATTTT
. | TRBJ1-4 | TRBV28 | . | CASSSPGGGEKLFF | TGTGCCAGCAGTTCTCCGGGGGGTGGTGAAAAACTGTTTTTT
TRBD1 | TRBJ2-1 | TRBV11-2 | . | CASSLRIWQGANEQFF | TGTGCCAGCAGCTTAAGAATCTGGCAGGGGGCGAATGAGCAGTTCTTC
. | TRBJ1-5 | TRBV27 | . | CASSLGGPNQPQHF | TGTGCCAGCAGTTTAGGGGGCCCCAATCAGCCCCAGCATTTT
. | TRBJ2-2 | TRBV5-1 | . | CASSSQGYVNTGELFF | TGCGCCAGCAGCTCCCAGGGGTACGTCAACACCGGGGAGCTGTTTTTT
. | TRBJ1-1 | TRBV19 | . | CASSIKEPGTEAFF | TGTGCCAGTAGTATAAAGGAGCCCGGCACTGAAGCTTTCTTT
. | TRBJ2-7 | TRBV11-2 | . | CASSLELGYTYEQYF | TGTGCCAGCAGCTTAGAACTGGGCTATACCTACGAGCAGTACTTC
. | TRBJ1-6 | TRBV30 | . | CAWSMGVDSPLHF | TGTGCCTGGAGTATGGGAGTGGATTCACCCCTCCACTTT
TRBD2 | TRBJ2-5 | TRBV5-1 | . | CASNLAGDGETQYF | TGCGCCAGCAACTTAGCGGGAGATGGAGAGACCCAGTACTTC
. | TRBJ1-5 | TRBV30 | . | CAWSIDWDQPQHF | TGTGCCTGGAGCATAGACTGGGATCAGCCCCAGCATTTT
TRBD1 | TRBJ2-2 | TRBV9 | . | CASSVATGVTTGELFF | TGTGCCAGCAGCGTAGCTACAGGGGTGACCACCGGGGAGCTGTTTTTT
TRBD2 | TRBJ2-2 | TRBV3-1/TRBV3-2 | . | CASSQIRTSGRAGELFF | TGTGCCAGCAGCCAAATTAGGACTAGCGGGAGGGCCGGGGAGCTGTTTTTT
TRBD2 | TRBJ2-7 | TRBV2 | . | CARGEASGLGQYF | TGTGCCAGGGGAGAGGCTAGCGGTCTAGGGCAGTACTTC
. | TRBJ1-1 | TRBV25-1 | once | CATQRGNTEAFF | TGTGCCACCCAAAGGGGGAACACTGAAGCTTTCTTT
. | TRBJ1-3 | TRBV9 | . | CASSPTGSSGNTIYF | TGTGCCAGCAGCCCCACAGGGAGCTCTGGAAACACCATATATTTT
. | TRBJ2-7 | TRBV14 | . | CASSQDRISSYEQYF | TGTGCCAGCAGCCAAGACAGGATAAGCTCCTACGAGCAGTACTTC
TRBD1 | TRBJ1-3 | TRBV7-3 | . | CASSLTWVTGGHSGNTIYF | TGTGCCAGCAGCTTAACTTGGGTGACAGGGGGCCACTCTGGAAACACCATATATTTT
TRBD2 | TRBJ2-7 | TRBV5-1 | . | CASSLAGGGLGGDEQYF | TGCGCCAGCAGCTTGGCCGGCGGGGGGCTTGGGGGCGACGAGCAGTACTTC
TRBD1 | TRBJ2-5 | TRBV5-1 | . | CASSLFGTGEETQYF | TGCGCCAGCAGCTTGTTCGGGACAGGGGAAGAGACCCAGTACTTC
. | TRBJ2-3 | TRBV5-8 | . | CASSSRDIGLYTQYF | TGTGCCAGCAGCTCCCGGGATATTGGATTATATACGCAGTATTTT
. | TRBJ2-3 | TRBV10-3 | . | CAIRDGTGTDTQYF | TGTGCCATCAGGGATGGGACTGGGACAGATACGCAGTATTTT
. | TRBJ1-1 | TRBV18 | . | CASSPGGDEAFF | TGTGCCAGCTCACCTGGAGGGGATGAAGCTTTCTTT
. | TRBJ2-2 | TRBV4-1 | once | CASSQEAHGAGELFF | TGCGCCAGCAGCCAAGAGGCCCACGGGGCCGGGGAGCTGTTTTTT
. | TRBJ2-5 | TRBV3-1/TRBV3-2 | few | CASRGDWMQETQYF | TGTGCCAGCAGAGGGGACTGGATGCAAGAGACCCAGTACTTC
. | TRBJ2-7 | TRBV21-1 | . | CASSKETDLPYEQYF | TGTGCCAGCAGCAAAGAGACAGATCTTCCCTACGAGCAGTACTTC
. | TRBJ1-2 | TRBV27 | . | CASSMQARQANYGYTF | TGTGCCAGCAGTATGCAGGCAAGACAGGCTAACTATGGCTACACCTTC
. | TRBJ2-5 | TRBV18 | . | CASSREVFQETQYF | TGTGCCAGCTCCCGGGAAGTGTTCCAAGAGACCCAGTACTTC
. | TRBJ2-6 | TRBV20-1 | . | CSASLGSLSGANVLTF | TGCAGTGCTAGTCTGGGCAGCCTCTCTGGGGCCAACGTCCTGACTTTC
. | TRBJ1-1 | TRBV6-5 | once | CASSYSGVVREAFF | TGTGCCAGCAGTTACTCGGGAGTCGTCCGTGAAGCTTTCTTT
. | TRBJ1-1 | TRBV19 | . | CASSDPKTKNTEAFF | TGTGCCAGTAGCGACCCTAAAACTAAGAACACTGAAGCTTTCTTT
. | TRBJ2-2 | TRBV28 | . | CASSLQLAGTGELFF | TGTGCCAGCAGTTTACAACTAGCTGGGACCGGGGAGCTGTTTTTT
TRBD1 | TRBJ1-2 | TRBV5-6 | . | CASKTGTGAGYTF | TGTGCCAGCAAAACCGGGACAGGGGCTGGCTACACCTTC